The sequence of this T cell receptor beta chain was determined in a study of blood T cell repertoires in COVID-19. Study at large: COVID-19 samples, acute and convalescent, were from the United States, Italy and Spain. The analysed material was cDNA or gDNA that came from T cells, B-cell-depleted T cells, or PBMCs.

With 1 base clipped from V and 5 bases from J, the junction kept 9 bases outside the gene matches. The CDR3 has 17 amino acids. CDR1 and CDR2 from the germline V gene are MGHRA and YSYEKL. As handled by the study authors: Amplification of reference gene primers provided the estimated nucleated cell counts. Sequenced by immunoSEQ multiplex PCR; TCRdb stores in-frame clones only, minus some. V and J calls and clone size are given by that table; D and trimming were obtained from the DNA. This sample has roughly 160,000 clones, with approximately 86% found just once. The sample taken for sequencing was peripheral blood. The TCR was taken from a woman aged 60-75 years who had recovered from COVID-19. The chain carries TRBV4-1 and TRBJ2-1, with 9 bases lining up with TRBD1. The CDR3 loop reads CASSQVIRGQGHNEQFF. CDR3 sequence (DNA): TGCGCCAGCAGCCAAGTGATTAGAGGACAGGGGCACAATGAGCAGTTCTTC.